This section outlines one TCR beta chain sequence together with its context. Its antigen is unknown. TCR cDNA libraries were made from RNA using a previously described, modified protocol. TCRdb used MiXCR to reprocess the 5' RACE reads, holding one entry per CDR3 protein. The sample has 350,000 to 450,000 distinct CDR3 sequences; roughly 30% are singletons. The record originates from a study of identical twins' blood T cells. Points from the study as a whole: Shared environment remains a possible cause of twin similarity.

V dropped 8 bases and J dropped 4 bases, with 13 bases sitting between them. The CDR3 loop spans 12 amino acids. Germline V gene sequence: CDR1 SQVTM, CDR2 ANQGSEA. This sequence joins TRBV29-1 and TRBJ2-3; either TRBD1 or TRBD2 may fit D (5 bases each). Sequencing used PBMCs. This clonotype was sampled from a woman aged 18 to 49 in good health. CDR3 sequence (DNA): TGCAGCTCACGGGACCCACCAGATACGCAGTATTTT. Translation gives CSSRDPPDTQYF.